This TCR beta chain derives from a study of beta chain features in type 1 diabetes (dated by TCRdb to 2016 to 2018). In terms of the full investigation: Patients and healthy donors did not differ in mean age, gender distribution, total cell number or subset yield. The study compared TCRB repertoires of sorted circulating CD4+ T cell subsets between recently diagnosed type 1 diabetes patients and matched healthy donors. Whereas all 30 or so donors provided naive and central memory subsets, regulatory and stem cell-like memory subsets were isolated from just 8 patients and about eight healthy donors. A total of 90 million to 130 million sorted cells were examined across all samples, and a strong correlation was observed between cell number per subset and RNA yield. Paper-wide results and their limitations: PCR might favor shorter templates, but patient and control samples were amplified and corrected together, so any skew would affect both groups equally. Type 1 diabetes patients showed a moderate but significant shortening of TCRB CDR3 length in all four CD4+ subsets. Because the HLA sub-analyses included only small numbers of individuals, any influence of HLA type on TCRB rearrangement was left unresolved. Because cDNA was sequenced instead of genomic DNA, activated cells with high expression could be over-represented, although the groups did not differ in activation or CD3 levels. Naive, central memory and regulatory TCRB repertoires appeared more similar among patients than among healthy donors. Patients with type 1 diabetes made fewer insertions and deleted more nucleotides at VDJ recombination sites, implying thymic rearrangement abnormalities.

The entire amount of isolated RNA was reverse transcribed using the High Capacity cDNA Reverse Transcription Kit, so the sequenced TCRB transcripts were expressed ones. Deep immunoSEQ sequencing was performed on naive, central memory and regulatory T cell samples, with an average of about 3.6 million total reads per sample. Sorted cells were lysed in RLT buffer, and RNA was extracted using DNase-treated RNeasy Micro or Mini kits according to cell number. To prevent cross-contamination, every cell subset was processed on its own, while patient and healthy donor samples were processed together. The immunoSEQ multiplex PCR was used to amplify TCRB sequences from cDNA, yielding 87-bp fragments that span the CDR3 region. Amplicons were sequenced on the Illumina HiSeq platform. As for how the authors treated the data: PCR bias was computationally corrected using synthetic template baselines, reads within Hamming distance 2 were collapsed, and singletons that could not be merged were discarded. By aligning reads against IMGT, V, D and J genes, CDR3 length, and insertions or deletions at six rearrangement sites were assigned. Clonotype counts were normalized to sorted cell number within each subset before computing true diversity and Gini coefficients with the tcR R package. The overlap coefficient, calculated on TCRB nucleotide sequences, was used to quantify repertoire sharing. Out-of-frame TCRB sequences from naive cells were analyzed as a proxy for the pre-selection repertoire. TCRdb retrieved this table from immuneACCESS and kept in-frame rearrangements only. Not all clones are present; in checked studies, unresolved V genes account for under half, and no reason is known for the remainder. V and J calls and clone size are those listed in that table; D and trimming were worked out from the DNA. The sample contains almost 250,000 clones, about 14% of them found a single time. The leading ten clones occupy more than 0.02% of the sample.

In its sample, this clone was seen once. Its antigen has not been determined. The record has no base qualities; no much larger clone is one base away. Each donor gave one peripheral blood draw, roughly 110 mL on average, collected into heparinised tubes. Naive, central memory, regulatory and stem cell-like memory CD4+ T cells were sorted on a BD FACSAria II using a panel including CD45RO, CCR7, CD25, CD127, CD95 and CD27. Purity was above 95% for every sorted population. Right away, PBMCs were isolated by Lymphoprep density gradient centrifugation and were stained directly, with no culture step. So that batch effects would be minimized, each experiment stained and sorted samples in pairs, pairing one healthy donor with one patient. Trimming removed 7 bases from V and 2 bases from J; the gene matches leave 6 bases unexplained. Inclusive of the bounding cysteine and phenylalanine, the CDR3 is 14 residues long. The DNA shown is the 42-base CDR3, in frame from base 1. CDR1 and CDR2 are read off the germline V gene (reference sequence) as MNHNY and SVGAGI.

This clonotype was obtained from a woman in her thirties or forties in good health. Sequenced input: naive CD4+ T cells from blood. The cell subset or site tag for this specimen amounts to: true naive CD4+ T cells. This chain is built from TRBV6-6 and TRBJ2-5; 8 bases in the middle match TRBD2. For the CDR3, the sequence is CASIQRGRQETQYF. The nucleotide sequence is TGTGCCAGCATTCAGCGGGGGAGGCAAGAGACCCAGTACTTC.